A single sample gave rise to the 21 T cell receptor beta chains below, sequenced in a study of CD8+ T cells in alopecia areata. Sequencing used cDNA as its template, made by extracting RNA and reverse transcribing it. The data were produced by immunoSEQ multiplex PCR, yet TCRdb's version contains in-frame clones alone and is incomplete. Of approximately 99,000 clones listed, approximately 59% are singletons. The specimen was CD8+ T cells sorted from blood. These receptors originate from a human donor in good health.

This clone was observed many times. Its ends do not fully match the called genes, so a read error is possible. The V gene is TRBV5-5, the J gene TRBJ2-1; 12 bases are shared with TRBD2. CDR3 size: 16 residues. Germline values: CDR1 SGHKS, CDR2 YYEKEE (reference sequence). In DNA, the CDR3 is TGCGCCAGCAGTCAGAGACTAGCGGGGGACCACAATGAGCAGTTCTTC. Its protein product is CASSQRLAGDHNEQFF.

This clone was seen just once. This rearrangement joins TRBV25-1 to TRBJ1-4; D possibly corresponds to TRBD1 (6 bases). V was shortened by 3 bases and J by 8 bases, with 13 bases between the two germline ends. This CDR3 has 14 amino acids. In germline, CDR1 is MGHDK, CDR2 SYGVNS. CDR3 sequence reads: CASSDDRPEEKLFF. In DNA, the CDR3 is TGTGCCAGCAGTGATGACAGGCCCGAAGAAAAACTGTTTTTT.

This rearrangement joins TRBV28 to TRBJ2-2, with TRBD1 identical over 11 bases. The CDR3 has 14 amino acids. The germline V gene encodes CDR1 MDHEN and CDR2 SYDVKM. With V trimmed by 9 bases and J by 4 bases, 4 bases remained unmatched. The CDR3 DNA follows: TGTGCCAGTGGGGGGACAGGGGGCACCGGGGAGCTGTTTTTT. It translates to CASGGTGGTGELFF.

This chain connects TRBV30 to TRBJ2-3; D perhaps matches TRBD1 (6 bases). CDR3 length: 16 amino acids. V was cut by 0 bases and J by 2 bases, with 15 bases left in between. Germline lookup yields CDR1 GTSNPN and CDR2 SVGIG (reference sequence). In DNA form, the CDR3 reads TGTGCCTGGAGTGTATCAGTCAGGGGATACACAGATACGCAGTATTTT. Its protein is CAWSVSVRGYTDTQYF.

This chain links TRBV4-3 with TRBJ1-1; no clear D. V lost 0 bases, J lost 3 bases, and 11 bases lay in between. The CDR3 spans 15 residues. Germline V gene data show CDR1 as LGHNA and CDR2 as YSLEER. CDR3 sequence (DNA): TGCGCCAGCAGCCAAGATGTAGGGAGAGACACTGAAGCTTTCTTT. It is translated as CASSQDVGRDTEAFF.

This rearrangement joins TRBV7-9 to TRBJ2-1; the match to TRBD2 covers 15 bases. Germline V gene data show CDR1 as SEHNR and CDR2 as FQNEAQ (reference sequence). The V gene end was trimmed by 4 bases and the J gene end by 4 bases; junction bases not matched to a gene: 11. The length of the CDR3 is 19 residues. This chain's CDR3 is CASSSRTSGGAPEYNEQFF. In nucleotides, the CDR3 is TGTGCCAGCAGCTCAAGGACTAGCGGGGGGGCCCCTGAGTACAATGAGCAGTTCTTC.

DNA of the CDR3: TGTGCCAGCAGAGCTATCGGACTAGCGGGAGCTGTCGGCGGGGAGCTGTTTTTT. This encodes CASRAIGLAGAVGGELFF. The gene calls are TRBV2 and TRBJ2-2; 13 bases map to TRBD2. The CDR3 runs 18 residues. J was trimmed by 7 bases and V by 6 bases; bases with no gene match: 14. The germline CDR1 and CDR2 sequences are SNHLY and FYNNEI.

The rearrangement joins TRBV5-4 to TRBJ2-7; TRBD1 matches 9 bases. V trimming: 4 bases; J trimming: 2 bases; junction bases outside the gene matches: 4. CDR1 and CDR2 from the germline V gene are SGHNT and YYREEE (reference sequence). The CDR3 covers 14 residues. The CDR3 region is CASSAGQGPYEQYF. CDR3 DNA sequence: TGTGCCAGCAGCGCGGGACAGGGCCCCTACGAGCAGTACTTC.

The CDR3 DNA sequence: TGTGCTAGTGGTTTGGGTTCCGGACAGGGTACGGGCTACACCTTC. This sequence encodes CASGLGSGQGTGYTF. This chain uses TRBV12-5 with TRBJ1-2; 8 nucleotides align to TRBD1. CDR1 and CDR2 from the germline V gene are LGHNT and FRNRAP. V gave up 1 base and J gave up 8 bases; unmatched junction bases: 9. The CDR3 is 15 residues long. Using reference TRBV12-5 and TRBJ1-2 for the parts outside the CDR3, the full variable domain is DARVTQTPRHKVTEMGQEVTMRCQPILGHNTVFWYRQTMMQGLELLAYFRNRAPLDDSGMPKDRFSAEMPDATLATLKIQPSEPRDSAVYFCASGLGSGQGTGYTFGSGTRLTVV.

This sequence joins TRBV15 and TRBJ2-1; possible D gene TRBD1, 6 bases. The CDR3 length is 13 residues. Per germline, CDR1 LNHNV and CDR2 YYDKDF (reference sequence). Trimming took off 6 bases at V and 8 bases at J, with 14 bases between the two ends. For the CDR3, the DNA is TGTGCCACCAGGTCGGACAGCTCGGATGAGCAGTTCTTC. It translates to CATRSDSSDEQFF.

V gene TRBV2 combines with J gene TRBJ2-6; no definite D call. The ends were cut back, 4 bases at V and 0 bases at J, with 7 bases in the middle. Germline V lookup: CDR1 SNHLY, CDR2 FYNNEI. CDR3 length equals 15 residues. CDR3 protein: CASSVSGSGANVLTF. CDR3 in DNA: TGTGCCAGCAGTGTATCGGGCTCTGGGGCCAACGTCCTGACTTTC. Variable domain in full (rest from reference TRBV2 and TRBJ2-6): EPEVTQTPSHQVTQMGQEVILRCVPISNHLYFYWYRQILGQKVEFLVSFYNNEISEKSEIFDDQFSVERPDGSNFTLKIRSTKLEDSAMYFCASSVSGSGANVLTFGAGSRLTVL.

J is TRBJ1-4 and V is TRBV2; D perhaps matches TRBD1 (5 bases). The length of the CDR3 is 16 residues. Between the trimmed V and J ends, which lost 7 bases and 0 bases, there was a span of 15 bases. Germline-derived CDR1 and CDR2 are SNHLY and FYNNEI. CDR3 in DNA: TGTGCCAGCAAAGTGGACATTTATGCAACTAATGAAAAACTGTTTTTT. Amino acid sequence: CASKVDIYATNEKLFF.

This clone was found once. V usage is TRBV7-9 and J usage is TRBJ2-3; D is possibly TRBD2 (6 bases). CDR3 length equals 13 residues. V shed 10 bases and J shed 0 bases, with 11 bases lying between them. Germline V lookup: CDR1 SEHNR, CDR2 FQNEAQ (reference sequence). DNA for the CDR3: TGTGCCAAGTCGGGACTCAGCACAGATACGCAGTATTTT. Translated, it gives CAKSGLSTDTQYF.

Only a few counts were recorded for this clone. The gene calls are TRBV13 and TRBJ2-1, with D tentatively TRBD1 (6 bases). V lost 6 bases to trimming and J lost 8 bases, with 14 bases between them. Germline assignment: CDR1 PRHDT and CDR2 FYEKMQ (reference sequence). The CDR3 contains 13 residues. CDR3 residues: CASSSDSGHEQFF. The CDR3 DNA reads TGTGCCAGCAGTTCGGACAGCGGCCATGAGCAGTTCTTC.

The V gene is TRBV2, the J gene TRBJ1-6, with D unresolved. The V gene's germline CDR1 is SNHLY and CDR2 FYNNEI. The CDR3 totals 14 residues. V lost 8 bases and J 8 bases, leaving 16 bases between the germline ends. The CDR3 sequence is CASPNAGRDSPLHF. Written as DNA, the CDR3 is TGTGCCAGCCCGAACGCGGGGAGGGATTCACCCCTCCACTTT.

This clone appeared a single time. The genes are TRBV28 and TRBJ2-1; TRBD2 aligns across 7 bases. V lost 3 bases, J lost 1 base, and 12 bases stayed unmatched. The CDR3 consists of 18 residues. Germline lookup yields CDR1 MDHEN and CDR2 SYDVKM. CDR3 sequence (DNA): TGTGCCAGCAGTTTCCCTAGGCGACTAGCCCCATCCTACAATGAGCAGTTCTTC. This gives the protein CASSFPRRLAPSYNEQFF.

This chain links TRBV25-1 with TRBJ1-6; D might be TRBD1 (6 bases). This CDR3 region has 16 residues. CDR1 and CDR2 (germline): MGHDK, SYGVNS. Trimming stripped 0 bases from V and 6 bases from J, with 12 bases between. DNA for the CDR3: TGTGCCAGCAGTGAATACCGGGCGGGGGCTAATTCACCCCTCCACTTT. Translation: CASSEYRAGANSPLHF. Supplemented by reference TRBV25-1 and TRBJ1-6, the full variable domain reads EADIYQTPRYLVIGTGKKITLECSQTMGHDKMYWYQQDPGMELHLIHYSYGVNSTEKGDLSSESTVSRIRTEHFPLTLESARPSHTSQYLCASSEYRAGANSPLHFGNGTRLTVT.

The chain combines TRBV6-5 with TRBJ2-3; maybe TRBD2 (6 bases). Trimming shortened V by 4 bases and J by 7 bases, and 15 bases separated the two germline ends. The CDR3 is made up of 14 amino acids. Germline CDR1 is MNHEY and CDR2 is SVGAGI. The CDR3 bases are TGTGCCAGCAGTTCCCTCGGGGGTATGAATACGCAGTATTTT. Translating gives CASSSLGGMNTQYF.

This clone appeared a few times. The V and J genes are TRBV5-1 and TRBJ2-3; D not certain. V was clipped by 4 bases and J by 4 bases, with 13 bases between them. The V gene's germline CDR1 is SGHRS and CDR2 YFSETQ. The CDR3 is 14 residues long. The DNA of the CDR3 is TGCGCCAGCAGCCCGGAACCAGTCGCAGATACGCAGTATTTT. Its protein is CASSPEPVADTQYF.

This clone was recorded at least ten times. This chain joins TRBV19 and TRBJ2-5; 14 bases line up with TRBD2. CDR3 length equals 18 residues. The V gene's germline CDR1 is LNHDA and CDR2 SQIVND (reference sequence). The junction had 7 bases not matched to a gene; V was cut back by 4 bases and J by 0 bases. The CDR3 sequence: CASSTGLAGAGYQETQYF. The CDR3 DNA is TGTGCCAGTAGTACGGGACTAGCGGGGGCCGGGTACCAAGAGACCCAGTACTTC. The entire variable domain, with the rest obtained from reference TRBV19 and TRBJ2-5, is as follows: DGGITQSPKYLFRKEGQNVTLSCEQNLNHDAMYWYRQDPGQGLRLIYYSQIVNDFQKGDIAEGYSVSREKKESFPLTVTSAQKNPTAFYLCASSTGLAGAGYQETQYFGPGTRLLVL.

The chain joins TRBV15 to TRBJ2-7, with a possible D match to TRBD1 (5 bases). V gave up 5 bases and J gave up 4 bases, with 21 bases separating them. The CDR3 spans 16 residues. Germline values: CDR1 LNHNV, CDR2 YYDKDF (reference sequence). In DNA, the CDR3 is TGTGCCACCAGCCCTCTAACAGGCAAAGGGGTTTACGAGCAGTACTTC. The encoded protein is CATSPLTGKGVYEQYF.